The rows below give T cell receptor beta chains drawn from one sample of a study of shared clonotypes between healthy human individuals. TCRdb's copy holds only in-frame clones and misses some; the assay was immunoSEQ multiplex PCR. The sample lists roughly 2.5 million clones, around nine tenths seen once, with over 0.12% in the top ten. Specimen: naive CD4+ T cells sorted from blood. The receptors were sampled from a man between 18 and 35 years old in good health. Each CDR3 is given with its conserved first and last residue. The D gene is left open where the match is weak. Not every row has a clone size; where given, it reads once, few, many or a size class.

TRBV30,17,once,TRBD2,TRBJ2-1,TGTGCCTGGAGTCGATCACTAGCGGCCCGCGGGGGGAATGAGCAGTTCTTC,CAWSRSLAARGGNEQFF
TRBV28,16,once,TRBD1,TRBJ1-3,TGTGCCAGCAGTTTGACAGGGGGCGCGGGTGGAAACACCATATATTTT,CASSLTGGAGGNTIYF
TRBV11-2,15,NA,TRBD2,TRBJ2-7,TGTGCCAGCAGCCTGACTAGCGGGGGGACCTACGAGCAGTACTTC,CASSLTSGGTYEQYF
TRBV19,14,NA,NA,TRBJ1-5,TGTGCCAGTAGTCTCGGAGGGGGGACGCGGTCCCAGCATTTT,CASSLGGGTRSQHF
TRBV5-1,14,NA,TRBD2,TRBJ2-2,TGCGCCAGCAGGCGACTAGCGGAAGGCGGGGAGCTGTTTTTT,CASRRLAEGGELFF
TRBV28,22,NA,TRBD2,TRBJ2-3,TGTGCCAGCAGTCGCCCCTCGGGACTAGCGGGAGGGCTCTCCTTGGGCACAGATACGCAGTATTTT,CASSRPSGLAGGLSLGTDTQYF
TRBV21-1,16,NA,NA,TRBJ2-1,TGTGCCAGCAGCAATCGAAAAGGGACCTCTGCGGATGAGCAGTTCTTC,CASSNRKGTSADEQFF
TRBV9,14,NA,NA,TRBJ1-5,TGTGCCAGCGGGAAAAGTGGGGGAAATCAGCCCCAGCATTTT,CASGKSGGNQPQHF
TRBV7-9,15,NA,TRBD2,TRBJ2-5,TGTGCCAGCAGCTTAGGTTTCAGGGAGGGGGAGACCCAGTACTTC,CASSLGFREGETQYF
TRBV18,14,once,NA,TRBJ1-4,TGTGCCAGCTCACCAGTCCCGGGGGCGCAAAAACTGTTTTTT,CASSPVPGAQKLFF
TRBV11-2,16,NA,NA,TRBJ2-1,TGTGCCAGCAGCTTAACGGGGGGACAGGTTTACAATGAGCAGTTCTTC,CASSLTGGQVYNEQFF
TRBV11-2,16,NA,NA,TRBJ2-1,TGTGCCAGCAGCTTAGAGCGGGCCTTCTCCTACAATGAGCAGTTCTTC,CASSLERAFSYNEQFF
TRBV18,15,once,TRBD1,TRBJ2-7,TGTGCCAGCTCACGCAACGGGACAGGGTTTGGCGAGCAGTACTTC,CASSRNGTGFGEQYF
TRBV6-1,13,NA,NA,TRBJ2-1,TGTGCCAGCAGTGATTCGGGGGCCCGGTCTCCGTTCTTC,CASSDSGARSPFF
TRBV5-1,14,NA,TRBD1,TRBJ1-1,TGCGCCAGCACGGACAGGGGATTGAACACTGAAGCTTTCTTT,CASTDRGLNTEAFF
TRBV12-2,13,NA,NA,TRBJ2-5,TGTGCAAGTCAATCACTCAGGGTAGAGACCCAGTACTTC,CASQSLRVETQYF
TRBV5-1,13,NA,NA,TRBJ2-3,TGCGCCAGCAGCTCCACAGATACAGATACGCAGTATTTT,CASSSTDTDTQYF
TRBV18,14,NA,NA,TRBJ1-1,TGTGCCAGCTCATATGGGGAGGGCAACACTGAAGCTTTCTTT,CASSYGEGNTEAFF
TRBV7-8,13,NA,TRBD2,TRBJ2-7,TGTGCCAGCATAGGGGAGGGCTCCTACGAGCAGTACTTC,CASIGEGSYEQYF
TRBV30,13,NA,NA,TRBJ1-5,TGTGCCTGGAGTGTAGAGGGAAATCAGCCCCAGCATTTT,CAWSVEGNQPQHF
TRBV6-5,13,once,NA,TRBJ1-2,TGTGCCAGCACCCCGGGCGGGAACTATGGCTACACCTTC,CASTPGGNYGYTF
TRBV19,13,NA,NA,TRBJ2-2,TGTGCCAGTGAAACGCGGGGCCCCGGGGAGCTGTTTTTT,CASETRGPGELFF
TRBV11-2,15,NA,NA,TRBJ2-7,TGTGCCAGCAGCTTGAATCCCGGGACCCACTACGAGCAGTACTTC,CASSLNPGTHYEQYF
TRBV7-9,16,NA,NA,TRBJ2-3,TGTGCCAGCAGCCCCACACAGAAGTCTAGCACAGATACGCAGTATTTT,CASSPTQKSSTDTQYF
TRBV6-1,17,once,NA,TRBJ1-5,TGTGCCAGCAGTCAAGACCCCCAGGTTTTTACCAATCAGCCCCAGCATTTT,CASSQDPQVFTNQPQHF
TRBV10-3,13,NA,NA,TRBJ2-7,TGTGCCATCAGTGACGGGGACTCCTACGAGCAGTACTTC,CAISDGDSYEQYF
TRBV5-1,15,NA,NA,TRBJ2-1,TGCGCCAGCGGGCCTACTACCTTATCCTACAATGAGCAGTTCTTC,CASGPTTLSYNEQFF
TRBV10-3,16,NA,TRBD2,TRBJ2-3,TGTGCCATCAGCACCCCCGGGGGGGGGCCGACAGATACGCAGTATTTT,CAISTPGGGPTDTQYF
TRBV28,15,NA,NA,TRBJ1-5,TGTGCCAGCAGTCTCGGGGTTTTTAGCAATCAGCCCCAGCATTTT,CASSLGVFSNQPQHF
TRBV6-1,13,NA,TRBD2,TRBJ2-5,TGTGCCAGCAGACTAGCGGGAGGAGAGACCCAGTACTTC,CASRLAGGETQYF
TRBV29-1,14,NA,NA,TRBJ1-2,TGCAGCGTTGTCCGGGACCGGTTGGGCTATGGCTACACCTTC,CSVVRDRLGYGYTF
TRBV11-3,14,NA,NA,TRBJ2-3,TGTGCCAGCAGCTTAGAGACGGGAGCAGATACGCAGTATTTT,CASSLETGADTQYF
TRBV29-1,13,once,NA,TRBJ2-5,TGCAGCGTTGAATACATCTACCAAGAGACCCAGTACTTC,CSVEYIYQETQYF
TRBV5-4,12,NA,NA,TRBJ2-7,TGTGCCAGCAGCTTGGAGGGTGGAGAGCAGTACTTC,CASSLEGGEQYF
TRBV19,15,NA,NA,TRBJ1-1,TGTGCCAGTAGTATAGCCGCCAGGGTCCCCACTGAAGCTTTCTTT,CASSIAARVPTEAFF
TRBV25-1,14,few,NA,TRBJ1-1,TGTGCCAGCAGTGAATTAGGAAGGGACACTGAAGCTTTCTTT,CASSELGRDTEAFF
TRBV19,15,NA,NA,TRBJ1-5,TGTGCCAGTAAAACCGAGCGCCACGCCAATCAGCCCCAGCATTTT,CASKTERHANQPQHF
TRBV7-6,18,NA,NA,TRBJ2-3,TGTGCCAGCAGCCGAAATGCCGTTAGCGAGTCGGTCGATTATACGCAGTATTTT,CASSRNAVSESVDYTQYF
TRBV29-1,14,NA,TRBD1,TRBJ1-4,TGCAGCGCCCAACTAGACAGGGTGGATGAAAAACTGTTTTTT,CSAQLDRVDEKLFF
TRBV5-1,15,once,NA,TRBJ1-4,TGCGCCAGCAGCTTGGATGGTTCCCTTAATGAAAAACTGTTTTTT,CASSLDGSLNEKLFF
TRBV19,14,NA,NA,TRBJ1-2,TGTGCCAGTAGGTCACGGGACACCGGAATGGGCTACACCTTC,CASRSRDTGMGYTF
TRBV4-1,16,NA,TRBD1,TRBJ1-5,TGCGCCAGCAGCCAAGACGGGACAGGGTTCAATCAGCCCCAGCATTTT,CASSQDGTGFNQPQHF
TRBV5-1,13,NA,NA,TRBJ2-7,TGCGCCAGCGGGCCCGGCGGGGTAGGGGAGCAGTACTTC,CASGPGGVGEQYF
TRBV5-1,17,NA,NA,TRBJ2-2,TGCGCCAGCAGCACCAACGACATCGCACGAGGCACCGGGGAGCTGTTTTTT,CASSTNDIARGTGELFF
TRBV6-1,16,NA,TRBD1,TRBJ1-1,TGTGCCAGCAGTGGGACAGGGACCGTGACAAACGCTGAAGCTTTCTTT,CASSGTGTVTNAEAFF
TRBV10-3,14,NA,NA,TRBJ1-4,TGTGCCATCAGCCCGGGACCGCGAGAAGAAAAACTGTTTTTT,CAISPGPREEKLFF
TRBV12-1,15,NA,NA,TRBJ2-1,TGTGCCAGCAGCCCGACAGGGCCTTCCTACAATGAGCAGTTCTTC,CASSPTGPSYNEQFF
TRBV27,15,once,TRBD1,TRBJ2-7,TGTGCCAGCAGTCGACAGGGGAATCCCTCCTACGAGCAGTACTTC,CASSRQGNPSYEQYF
TRBV5-1,17,NA,NA,TRBJ1-2,TGCGCCAGCAGCTTGGGATTTAGGGACCAGCCTAACTATGGCTACACCTTC,CASSLGFRDQPNYGYTF
TRBV6-1,12,few,NA,TRBJ1-2,TGTGCCAGCAGTTCTCGACTGGGGGGCTACACCTTC,CASSSRLGGYTF
TRBV6-5,15,NA,TRBD2,TRBJ2-5,TGTGCCAGCACCCCCGGGACTAGCGGGCAAGAGACCCAGTACTTC,CASTPGTSGQETQYF
TRBV4-1,19,NA,TRBD2,TRBJ2-3,TGCGCCAGCAGCCAAGATGCACCCGGGACTAGCGGAAGCACAGATACGCAGTATTTT,CASSQDAPGTSGSTDTQYF
TRBV6-5,15,NA,NA,TRBJ1-4,TGTGCCAGCAGTTTGTTCCGTGGGGGTAATGAAAAACTGTTTTTT,CASSLFRGGNEKLFF
TRBV9,15,NA,NA,TRBJ2-1,TGTGCCAGCAGCGTAGACAACTTAATCCCCAGTGAGCAGTTCTTC,CASSVDNLIPSEQFF
TRBV4-1,17,once,TRBD2,TRBJ2-3,TGCGCCAGCAGCCAACCTAGCGGGGGAGTTGGCACAGATACGCAGTATTTT,CASSQPSGGVGTDTQYF